This T cell receptor (beta chain) was identified in a study of shared clonotypes between healthy human individuals. The study's findings and limits: Blood was the only sampled material, and tissue repertoires likely differ.

The germline CDR1 and CDR2 sequences are LGHNA and YNFKEQ. V lost 4 bases and J lost 7, with 11 bases in between. The CDR3 covers 13 residues. Measured with immunoSEQ multiplex PCR; TCRdb has only the in-frame clones, and not every one. The top ten clones hold approximately 13% of a sample with fewer than 500,000 clones, roughly 85% of them seen once. A single count supports this clone. What it binds is not known. Sequencing was carried out using PBMCs. This sequence joins TRBV4-2 and TRBJ2-4; D is possibly TRBD2 (5 bases). This receptor was taken from a woman between 35 and 50 years old in good health. Some clones in this sample may be carry-over from other donors' samples. The CDR3 is CASSLPGGNIQYF. As DNA, the CDR3 is TGTGCCAGCAGCCTGCCTGGAGGCAACATTCAGTACTTC.